A selection of T cell receptor beta chains follows, all from one sample in a study of early T cells in non-severe SARS-CoV-2 infection. Using its own MiXCR run on the 5' RACE reads, TCRdb lists one record per CDR3 protein. The sample carries about 50,000 distinct CDR3 sequences, roughly 6.2% recorded once. The sequencing here drew on whole blood, taken at baseline. All receptors derive from an adult who was a healthcare worker with PCR-confirmed SARS-CoV-2 infection or an uninfected control (not recorded which). Each CDR3 is given with its conserved first and last residue. Each record gives: CDR3 DNA, CDR3 protein, D gene, J gene, clone size, V gene. The D gene is left open where the match is weak. Size is stated for part of the rows, as once, few or many counts, or as a class when the clone is expanded.

TGTGCCAGCAGTTTCCCCCTAGCGGGAGTTACCTACGAGCAGTACTTC,CASSFPLAGVTYEQYF,TRBD2,TRBJ2-7,many,TRBV6-2/TRBV6-3
TGCGCCAGCAGCGGGACAGGGGACCACGAGCAGTACTTC,CASSGTGDHEQYF,TRBD1,TRBJ2-7,few,TRBV5-1
TGTGCCAGCAGCCAAGATCTGGCCTATGGCTACACCTTC,CASSQDLAYGYTF,-,TRBJ1-2,many,TRBV4-2
TGTGCCAGCAGTCTCGATAGCGGGAGCGGCACAGATACGCAGTATTTT,CASSLDSGSGTDTQYF,TRBD2,TRBJ2-3,few,TRBV28
TGTGCCAGCAGCCCTATAGGACAGGCCGGGACTAGCGTACACAATGAGCAGTTCTTC,CASSPIGQAGTSVHNEQFF,TRBD2,TRBJ2-1,few,TRBV14
TGCAGTGCTTCACTCATGGGGAACATTCAGTACTTC,CSASLMGNIQYF,-,TRBJ2-4,-,TRBV20-1
TGCAGTGCTAGAGATGTGAAAAGCGGGAGAGGAGAGACCCAGTACTTC,CSARDVKSGRGETQYF,TRBD2,TRBJ2-5,many,TRBV20-1
TGTGCCACCAGTGATTGGGGACAGGGGCGACTCAATGAGCAGTTCTTC,CATSDWGQGRLNEQFF,TRBD1,TRBJ2-1,-,TRBV24-1
TGTGCCAGCAGCCAAGATCGGGAGCGGGAGGTTCCAGATACGCAGTATTTT,CASSQDREREVPDTQYF,-,TRBJ2-3,-,TRBV3-2
TGTGCCAGCAGACCCGGAGGCGGGGAGCAGTACTTC,CASRPGGGEQYF,-,TRBJ2-7,many,TRBV6-6
TGTGCCACCGCGGAGGGGGAGCAGTACTTC,CATAEGEQYF,-,TRBJ2-7,-,TRBV28
TGCGCCAGCAGCTTGGCACCCGCCGCCATGAATGAGCAGTTCTTC,CASSLAPAAMNEQFF,-,TRBJ2-1,few,TRBV5-1
TGCTCAGGGTTCGCCCTGACTCAGCCCCAGCATTTT,CSGFALTQPQHF,-,TRBJ1-5,many,TRBV20-1
TGTGCCAGCAGTTCGGGGACGGCGGACAGGGCTGACTATGGCTACACCTTC,CASSSGTADRADYGYTF,TRBD1,TRBJ1-2,many,TRBV5-4
TGTGCCAGCAGCTTGGTGGGTGGGGGCACTGAAGCTTTCTTT,CASSLVGGGTEAFF,-,TRBJ1-1,many,TRBV5-4
TGTGCCAGCAGCCTAAGAGGGGAGGCAGATACGCAGTATTTT,CASSLRGEADTQYF,-,TRBJ2-3,many,TRBV6-2/TRBV6-3
TGTGCCAGCAGTTTAGGGACTAGCGGGAGCTACAATGAGCAGTTCTTC,CASSLGTSGSYNEQFF,TRBD2,TRBJ2-1,many,TRBV28
TGTGCCAACCCAGGGGGCCATCAGCCCCAGCATTTT,CANPGGHQPQHF,TRBD1,TRBJ1-5,many,TRBV27
TGTGCCAGCAGCTTGGCTTCAGGGCCCCAGCATTTT,CASSLASGPQHF,-,TRBJ1-5,few,TRBV5-6
TGTGCCAGCAGTTACTCGATAGGTCAGGGTGTCAACGAGCAGTACTTC,CASSYSIGQGVNEQYF,-,TRBJ2-7,many,TRBV6-5
TGTGCCAGCAGCACAGGGGCAGGGTTTGGAGAAAACACTGAAGCTTTCTTT,CASSTGAGFGENTEAFF,TRBD1,TRBJ1-1,-,TRBV9
TGTGCCAGCAGCAAAGTTAGGGGGACTAGCGGGGCCGAACAAGAGACCCAGTACTTC,CASSKVRGTSGAEQETQYF,-,TRBJ2-5,few,TRBV21-1
TGCAGTGCTAGAAAAGTAAGGTTTATGAACACTGAAGCTTTCTTT,CSARKVRFMNTEAFF,-,TRBJ1-1,many,TRBV20-1
TGTGCCAGCAGCCCGGGACTAGCGGGAGTCGAGCAGTTCTTC,CASSPGLAGVEQFF,TRBD2,TRBJ2-1,many,TRBV7-2
TGCAGTGCTAGAGATCGGCAGACTTCCTACAATGAGCAGTTCTTC,CSARDRQTSYNEQFF,-,TRBJ2-1,many,TRBV20-1
TGTGCCAGCAGCGCCCAGGGATACACCGGGGAGCTGTTTTTT,CASSAQGYTGELFF,-,TRBJ2-2,many,TRBV2
TGCAGCGGTCGGGAGACAGGGGGCAGTTCCGAGCAGTACTTC,CSGRETGGSSEQYF,TRBD1,TRBJ2-7,few,TRBV29-1
TGTGCCACCAGTGTGCGTGATACGCAGTATTTT,CATSVRDTQYF,-,TRBJ2-3,many,TRBV24-1
TGTGCCAGCAGCAAGGACGTGAGGGGAGATACGCAGTATTTT,CASSKDVRGDTQYF,-,TRBJ2-3,many,TRBV7-3
TGTGCCAGCAGCTCCGGACAGGGAGGGGAGACCCAGTACTTC,CASSSGQGGETQYF,-,TRBJ2-5,few,TRBV11-3
TGTGCCAGCAGCTTAGAACCCACCGGGGAGCTGTTTTTT,CASSLEPTGELFF,-,TRBJ2-2,few,TRBV13
TGTGCCAGCAGTGGTCCGGGAGAAGCGTATTTT,CASSGPGEAYF,-,TRBJ2-3,few,TRBV6-1
TGCAGTGCTAAAGGAATTGGACCCAGCTCCTACAATGAGCAGTTCTTC,CSAKGIGPSSYNEQFF,-,TRBJ2-1,many,TRBV20-1
TGCAGTGCTAGAGATCCCCTTACTAGCGGCAAAGAGACCCAGTACTTC,CSARDPLTSGKETQYF,TRBD2,TRBJ2-5,many,TRBV20-1
TGTGCCAGCAGCCAGGGACTGAGTACAGATACGCAGTATTTT,CASSQGLSTDTQYF,-,TRBJ2-3,few,TRBV7-9
TGTGCCAGCAGTCCCCGGGCCCTTTCCTACGAGCAGTACTTC,CASSPRALSYEQYF,-,TRBJ2-7,few,TRBV6-6
TGTGCCAGCACCCTGACAGTATCCCCCGCCGGCTACACCTTC,CASTLTVSPAGYTF,-,TRBJ1-2,few,TRBV12-3/TRBV12-4
TGTGCCAGCAATACTGGAGAGGCCCGCTCTGGGGCCAACGTCCTGACTTTC,CASNTGEARSGANVLTF,-,TRBJ2-6,many,TRBV2
TGCAGCGTTGAGTCTGGGGCGGGAATGAACACTGAAGCTTTCTTT,CSVESGAGMNTEAFF,-,TRBJ1-1,-,TRBV29-1
TGTGCCAGCAGCCCAGTGGGACTAGCGGGAGCCAAAAACATTCAGTACTTC,CASSPVGLAGAKNIQYF,TRBD2,TRBJ2-4,many,TRBV7-8
TGCGCCAGCAGCTTATCTACGAGGGGCGGTCAAGAGACCCAGTACTTC,CASSLSTRGGQETQYF,-,TRBJ2-5,few,TRBV5-1
TGTGCCAGTACTACCGGGACAGGAGTCCGGGGCGCTGCGAACACCGGGGAGCTGTTTTTT,CASTTGTGVRGAANTGELFF,TRBD1,TRBJ2-2,many,TRBV19
TGTGCCAGCAATGGACTAGCGGGAGGGAACGGGGAGCTGTTTTTT,CASNGLAGGNGELFF,TRBD2,TRBJ2-2,-,TRBV6-5
TGCGCCAGCAGCCAATATATCTCTAGCTCCCAAGAGACCCAGTACTTC,CASSQYISSSQETQYF,-,TRBJ2-5,many,TRBV5-1
TGTGCCAGCAGTTTGGAGCGCACGACCCAGTACTTC,CASSLERTTQYF,-,TRBJ2-5,many,TRBV6-6
TGTGCCAGCAGCTTAGGCCCGCCGGGACAAGGCGCTGAAGCTTTCTTT,CASSLGPPGQGAEAFF,-,TRBJ1-1,-,TRBV7-6
TGTGCCAGCAGCTCCGGACTAGCGGGGGCTTTGAGCGAGCAGTACTTC,CASSSGLAGALSEQYF,TRBD2,TRBJ2-7,many,TRBV7-2
TGTGCCAGCAGTTTAGGGACCCCTGGTCCCTACGAGCAGTACTTC,CASSLGTPGPYEQYF,-,TRBJ2-7,-,TRBV12-3/TRBV12-4
TGTGCCAGCAGCTTCTCCGGGAGCGGGGGCCCCACAGATACGCAGTATTTT,CASSFSGSGGPTDTQYF,TRBD2,TRBJ2-3,-,TRBV6-6
TGTGCCATCAGTGAGTCGCAGGACAGGGGCCACGAGCAGTACTTC,CAISESQDRGHEQYF,TRBD1,TRBJ2-7,many,TRBV10-3